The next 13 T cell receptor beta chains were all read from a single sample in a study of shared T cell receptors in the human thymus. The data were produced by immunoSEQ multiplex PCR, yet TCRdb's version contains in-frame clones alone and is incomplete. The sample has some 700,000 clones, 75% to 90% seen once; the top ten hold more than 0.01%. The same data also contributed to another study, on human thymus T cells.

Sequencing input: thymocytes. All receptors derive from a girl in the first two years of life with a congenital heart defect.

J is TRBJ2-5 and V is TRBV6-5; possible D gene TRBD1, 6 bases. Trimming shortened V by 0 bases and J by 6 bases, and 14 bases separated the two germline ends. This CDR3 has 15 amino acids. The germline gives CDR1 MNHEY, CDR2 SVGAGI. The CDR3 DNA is TGTGCCAGCAGTTACTCAAGGGGGACCGGGAAGACCCAGTACTTC. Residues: CASSYSRGTGKTQYF.

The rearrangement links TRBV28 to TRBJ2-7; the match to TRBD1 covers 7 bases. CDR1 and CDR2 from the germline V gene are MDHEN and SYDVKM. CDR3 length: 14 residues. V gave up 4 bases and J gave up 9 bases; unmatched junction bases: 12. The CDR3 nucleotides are TGTGCCAGCAGTTCACCGGGACAGCCAATGGGGCAGTACTTC. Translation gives CASSSPGQPMGQYF.

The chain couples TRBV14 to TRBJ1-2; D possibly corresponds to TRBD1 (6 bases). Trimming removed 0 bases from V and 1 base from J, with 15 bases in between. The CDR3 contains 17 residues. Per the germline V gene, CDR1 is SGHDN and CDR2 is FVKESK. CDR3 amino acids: CASSQEVGDTYNYGYTF. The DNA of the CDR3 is TGTGCCAGCAGCCAAGAAGTTGGGGACACCTATAACTATGGCTACACCTTC.

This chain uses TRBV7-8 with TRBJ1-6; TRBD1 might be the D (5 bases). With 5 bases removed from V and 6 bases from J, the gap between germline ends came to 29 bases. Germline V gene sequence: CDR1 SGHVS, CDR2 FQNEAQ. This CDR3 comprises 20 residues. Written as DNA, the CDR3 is TGTGCCAGCAGCCGAATTCGGACACCAACCCTCCCCATGGGTAATTCACCCCTCCACTTT. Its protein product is CASSRIRTPTLPMGNSPLHF.

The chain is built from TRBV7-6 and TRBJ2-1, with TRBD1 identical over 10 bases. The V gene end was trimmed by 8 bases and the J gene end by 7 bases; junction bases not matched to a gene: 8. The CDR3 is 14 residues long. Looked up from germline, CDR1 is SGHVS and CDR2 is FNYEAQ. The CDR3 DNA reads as TGTGCCAGCTACCGGGACAGGGGAGTAAATGAGCAGTTCTTC. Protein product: CASYRDRGVNEQFF.

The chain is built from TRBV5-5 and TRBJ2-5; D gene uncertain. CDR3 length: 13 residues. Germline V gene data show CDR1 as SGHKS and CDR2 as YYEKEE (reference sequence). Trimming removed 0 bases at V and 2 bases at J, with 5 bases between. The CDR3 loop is CASSLVYQETQYF. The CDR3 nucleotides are TGTGCCAGCAGCTTGGTGTATCAAGAGACCCAGTACTTC. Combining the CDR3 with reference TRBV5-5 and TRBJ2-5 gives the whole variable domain DAGVTQSPTHLIKTRGQQVTLRCSPISGHKSVSWYQQVLGQGPQFIFQYYEKEERGRGNFPDRFSARQFPNYSSELNVNALLLGDSALYLCASSLVYQETQYFGPGTRLLVL.

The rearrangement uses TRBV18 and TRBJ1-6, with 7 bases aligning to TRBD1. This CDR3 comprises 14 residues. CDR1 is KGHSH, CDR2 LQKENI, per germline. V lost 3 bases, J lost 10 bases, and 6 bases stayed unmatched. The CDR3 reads CASSPTGYVSPLHF. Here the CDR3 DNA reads TGTGCCAGCTCACCGACAGGGTACGTGTCACCCCTCCACTTT.

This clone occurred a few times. CDR3: CASSLIPIQETQYF. CDR3 sequence (DNA): TGCGCCAGCAGCCTAATCCCCATTCAAGAGACCCAGTACTTC. The chain uses TRBV5-1 and TRBJ2-5, with D hard to call. V was pared by 4 bases and J by 2 bases, with 12 bases between. CDR3 size: 14 residues. Germline V gene data show CDR1 as SGHRS and CDR2 as YFSETQ.

The CDR3 loop reads CASSQVPRDRTPNQQFF. For the CDR3, the DNA is TGCGCCAGCAGCCAAGTCCCCCGGGACAGGACACCGAATCAGCAGTTCTTC. This chain joins TRBV4-1 and TRBJ2-1; 8 nucleotides align to TRBD1. The CDR3 is made up of 17 amino acids. J gave up 11 bases and V 1 base, and 16 bases lay outside the gene matches. Per germline, CDR1 MGHRA and CDR2 YSYEKL.

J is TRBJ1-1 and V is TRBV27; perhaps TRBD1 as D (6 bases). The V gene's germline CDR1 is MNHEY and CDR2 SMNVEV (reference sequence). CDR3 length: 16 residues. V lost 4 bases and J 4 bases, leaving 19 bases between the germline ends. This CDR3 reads CASSSSRDIRVTEAFF. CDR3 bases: TGTGCCAGCAGTTCATCTAGGGACATCCGAGTCACTGAAGCTTTCTTT.

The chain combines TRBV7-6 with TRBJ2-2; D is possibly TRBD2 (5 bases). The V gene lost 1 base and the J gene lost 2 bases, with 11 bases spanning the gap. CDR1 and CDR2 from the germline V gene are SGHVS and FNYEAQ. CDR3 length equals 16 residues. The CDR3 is CASSLGDGENTGELFF. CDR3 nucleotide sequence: TGTGCCAGCAGCTTAGGAGACGGGGAAAACACCGGGGAGCTGTTTTTT. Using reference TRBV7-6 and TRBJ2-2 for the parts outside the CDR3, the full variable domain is GAGVSQSPRYKVTKRGQDVALRCDPISGHVSLYWYRQALGQGPEFLTYFNYEAQQDKSGLPNDRFSAERPEGSISTLTIQRTEQRDSAMYRCASSLGDGENTGELFFGEGSRLTVL.

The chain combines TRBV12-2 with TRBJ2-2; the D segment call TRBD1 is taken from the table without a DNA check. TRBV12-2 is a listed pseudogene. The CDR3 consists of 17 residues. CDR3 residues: CASRFSQGLSNTGELFF. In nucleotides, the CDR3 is TGTGCAAGTCGCTTCTCGCAGGGGTTGTCGAACACCGGGGAGCTGTTTTTT.

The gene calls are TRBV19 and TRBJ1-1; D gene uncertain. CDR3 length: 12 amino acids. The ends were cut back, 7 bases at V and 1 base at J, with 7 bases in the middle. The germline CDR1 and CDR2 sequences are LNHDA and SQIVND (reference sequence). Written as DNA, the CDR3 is TGTGCCAGTACCGCCGGGAACACTGAAGCTTTCTTT. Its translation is CASTAGNTEAFF.